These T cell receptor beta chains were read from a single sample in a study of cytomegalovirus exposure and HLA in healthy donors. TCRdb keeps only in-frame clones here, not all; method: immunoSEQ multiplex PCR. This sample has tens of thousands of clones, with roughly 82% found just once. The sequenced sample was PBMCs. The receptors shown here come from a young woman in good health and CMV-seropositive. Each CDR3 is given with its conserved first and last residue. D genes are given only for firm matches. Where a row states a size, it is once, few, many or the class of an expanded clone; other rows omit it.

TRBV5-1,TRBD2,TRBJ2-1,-,CASSSMITSGRSYNEQFF,TGCGCCAGCAGCTCTATGATAACTAGCGGGAGGAGTTACAATGAGCAGTTCTTC
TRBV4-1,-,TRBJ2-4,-,CASSLSNPRAKNIQYF,TGCGCCAGCAGCCTGTCTAACCCCAGGGCCAAAAACATTCAGTACTTC
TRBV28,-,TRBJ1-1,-,CASRRAQVHGQFTEAFF,TGTGCCAGCAGAAGAGCACAGGTCCACGGGCAATTCACTGAAGCTTTCTTT
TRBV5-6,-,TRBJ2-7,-,CASSLVQGRSSYYEQYF,TGTGCCAGCAGCCTGGTACAGGGCCGAAGCTCCTACTACGAGCAGTACTTC
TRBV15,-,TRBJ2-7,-,CATSRGTGDEQYF,TGTGCCACCAGCAGAGGGACGGGGGACGAGCAGTACTTC
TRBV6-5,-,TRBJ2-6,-,CASSLSYSGANVLTF,TGTGCCAGCAGTCTCTCCTACTCTGGGGCCAACGTCCTGACTTTC
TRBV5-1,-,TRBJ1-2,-,CASSLAGTSNYGYTF,TGCGCCAGCAGCTTGGCCGGGACATCTAACTATGGCTACACCTTC
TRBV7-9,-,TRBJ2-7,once,CASSPAGATRVEQYF,TGTGCCAGCAGCCCAGCAGGGGCCACCAGGGTCGAGCAGTACTTC
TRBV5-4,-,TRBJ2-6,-,CASSRQGSGANVLTF,TGTGCCAGCAGCCGGCAGGGATCTGGGGCCAACGTCCTGACTTTC
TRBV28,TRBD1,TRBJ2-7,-,CASSSSDRDEQYF,TGTGCCAGCAGTTCCTCTGACAGGGACGAGCAGTACTTC
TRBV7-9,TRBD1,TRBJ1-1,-,CASSITGTALGEITEAFF,TGTGCCAGCAGCATTACCGGGACAGCCTTGGGGGAGATCACTGAAGCTTTCTTT
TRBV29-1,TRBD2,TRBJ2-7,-,CSVELWTSGSEYEQYF,TGCAGCGTTGAACTGTGGACTAGCGGGAGTGAGTACGAGCAGTACTTC
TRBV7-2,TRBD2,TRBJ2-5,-,CASRRGRAEETQYF,TGTGCCAGCAGGCGCGGGAGGGCCGAAGAGACCCAGTACTTC
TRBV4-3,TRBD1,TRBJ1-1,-,CASSLLQGEDTEAFF,TGCGCCAGCAGCCTCTTACAGGGGGAGGACACTGAAGCTTTCTTT
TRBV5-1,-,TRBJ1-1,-,CASSLGGPRNTEAFF,TGCGCCAGCAGCTTGGGGGGCCCACGAAACACTGAAGCTTTCTTT
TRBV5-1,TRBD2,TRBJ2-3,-,CASRFSGSGKDTQYF,TGCGCCAGCAGGTTTAGCGGGAGCGGTAAAGATACGCAGTATTTT
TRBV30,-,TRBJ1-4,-,CAWNLPAGLNEKLFF,TGTGCCTGGAACCTCCCTGCAGGGCTAAATGAAAAACTGTTTTTT
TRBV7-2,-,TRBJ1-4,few,CASSGGRNEKLFF,TGTGCCAGCAGCGGGGGCCGGAATGAAAAACTGTTTTTT
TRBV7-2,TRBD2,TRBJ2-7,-,CASSHISSGSYEQYF,TGTGCCAGCAGCCATATTTCTAGCGGATCCTACGAGCAGTACTTC
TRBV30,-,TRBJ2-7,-,CAWSPRRSYEQYF,TGTGCCTGGAGTCCTCGGAGATCCTACGAGCAGTACTTC
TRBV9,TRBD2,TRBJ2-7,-,CASSVGSGASYEQYF,TGTGCCAGCAGCGTAGGTAGCGGGGCCTCCTACGAGCAGTACTTC
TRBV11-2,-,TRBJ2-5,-,CASSFGRGETQYF,TGTGCCAGCAGCTTCGGGAGAGGAGAGACCCAGTACTTC
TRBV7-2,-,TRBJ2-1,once,CASTPNPGQGRNEQFF,TGTGCCAGCACCCCCAACCCCGGGCAGGGGCGCAATGAGCAGTTCTTC
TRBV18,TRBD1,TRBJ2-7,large,CASSPPGQPYEQYF,TGTGCCAGCTCACCCCCGGGACAGCCCTACGAGCAGTACTTC
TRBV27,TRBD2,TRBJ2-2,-,CASTSDFLGTKQRGANTGELFF,TGTGCCAGCACCTCGGATTTTTTGGGGACCAAACAGCGGGGGGCGAACACCGGGGAGCTGTTTTTT
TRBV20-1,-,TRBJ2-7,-,CSARLVYEQYF,TGCAGTGCTAGACTAGTATACGAGCAGTACTTC
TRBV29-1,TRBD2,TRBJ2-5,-,CSVRLAGVMETQYF,TGCAGCGTTAGGCTAGCGGGAGTCATGGAGACCCAGTACTTC
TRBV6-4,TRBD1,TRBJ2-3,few,CASSRDRDTDTQYF,TGTGCCAGCAGCCGGGACAGGGACACAGATACGCAGTATTTT
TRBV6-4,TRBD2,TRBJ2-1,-,CASSTLAGGMNEQFF,TGTGCCAGCAGTACTTTAGCGGGGGGGATGAATGAGCAGTTCTTC
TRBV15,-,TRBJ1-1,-,CATSRDPREEDTEAFF,TGTGCCACCAGCAGAGATCCCCGGGAGGAGGACACTGAAGCTTTCTTT
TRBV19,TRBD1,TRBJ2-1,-,CASSTGTGGPYNEQFF,TGTGCCAGTAGTACCGGGACAGGGGGCCCCTACAATGAGCAGTTCTTC
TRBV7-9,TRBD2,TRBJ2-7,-,CSSSPEGSSGAYEQYF,TGTTCCAGCAGCCCCGAGGGGTCTAGCGGGGCTTACGAGCAGTACTTC